The clone carrying this T cell receptor (beta chain) appeared a few times. Next came a second PCR, run for about 7 to 12 cycles, which used a sample-barcoded 5' primer along with a J-beta primer mix. TCRdb re-called the 5' RACE reads with MiXCR, one entry per CDR3 protein. The repertoire holds 540,000 or so distinct CDR3 sequences, 25% to 30% seen once, with roughly 18% in the top ten. Trimming took 3 bases from V and 2 from J, leaving 14 bases between them. The CDR3 loop spans 16 amino acids. Germline lookup yields CDR1 MNHNS and CDR2 SASEGT. This specimen comes from a study of blood T cells in healthy people across ages.

V is TRBV6-1 and J is TRBJ1-5; tentatively, D is TRBD1 (6 bases). The source material was blood. This receptor was taken from a woman in her seventies in good health. Here the CDR3 reads CASSDHREIGNQPQHF. In DNA form, the CDR3 reads TGTGCCAGCAGTGATCACAGGGAAATAGGCAATCAGCCCCAGCATTTT.